One and the same sample provided the 27 T cell receptor beta chains below, sequenced in a study of shared clonotypes between healthy human individuals. This table comes from immunoSEQ multiplex PCR, and its TCRdb copy is limited to in-frame clones, with some not included. The table lists about 490,000 clones, 70% to 80% of them singletons, with approximately 13% in the top ten. The sequencing input was PBMCs. These receptors were taken from a woman in her thirties or forties in good health. Some clones in this sample may be carry-over from other donors' samples.

The rearrangement links TRBV11-2 to TRBJ1-1; D is uncertain. Germline values: CDR1 SGHAT, CDR2 FQNNGV. Trimming stripped 1 base from V and 5 bases from J, with 14 bases between. CDR3 size: 15 residues. CDR3 region: CASSLGLASWTEAFF. The CDR3 DNA follows: TGTGCCAGCAGCTTAGGCTTGGCATCCTGGACTGAAGCTTTCTTT.

The J gene is TRBJ1-4, the V gene TRBV2; D is unclear. The CDR3 covers 13 residues. V shed 7 bases and J shed 8 bases, with 14 bases lying between them. Germline V gives CDR1 SNHLY, CDR2 FYNNEI. The CDR3 reads CASIYAETEKLFF. The CDR3 DNA reads as TGTGCCAGCATTTACGCGGAAACCGAAAAACTGTTTTTT.

The chain employs TRBV4-1 and TRBJ2-7; 7 bases agree with TRBD2. Germline CDR1 reads MGHRA; CDR2 reads YSYEKL. This CDR3 contains 15 residues. V dropped 0 bases and J dropped 6; count of bases not matched to a gene: 8. CDR3 sequence reads: CASSQDPGLGGEQYF. The DNA of the CDR3 is TGCGCCAGCAGCCAAGATCCTGGACTAGGAGGCGAGCAGTACTTC.

Comment on this clone: One base separates it from a far larger clone, so it is likely a read error. Since the CDR3 does not end with the conserved phenylalanine or tryptophan, this likely comes from a read error. V and J are TRBV5-1 and TRBJ2-7, with a weak D call TRBD2 (5 bases). The V end was cut by 4 bases, the J end by 3 bases, with 14 bases between. Germline V gene lookup returns CDR1 SGHRS and CDR2 YFSETQ. CDR3 length: 14 residues. Written as DNA, the CDR3 is TGCGCCAGCAGCGCAGCTAGCCGAAACTACGAGCAGTACTCC. This codes for CASSAASRNYEQYS.

The V gene is TRBV7-8, the J gene TRBJ1-5; D not certain. Germline V gene lookup returns CDR1 SGHVS and CDR2 FQNEAQ. Between the trimmed V and J ends, which lost 7 bases and 2 bases, there was a span of 15 bases. The CDR3 length is 15 residues. CDR3: CASTRSGWGNQPQHF. The CDR3 coding sequence is TGTGCCAGCACCAGGTCCGGATGGGGCAATCAGCCCCAGCATTTT.

About this clone: The sample carries other DNA sequences with the same CDR3. V is TRBV7-9 and J is TRBJ2-3; 13 bases line up with TRBD2. Germline CDR1 and CDR2: SEHNR and FQNEAQ (reference sequence). V trimming: 5 bases; J trimming: 4 bases; junction bases outside the gene matches: 3. This CDR3 contains 15 residues. The CDR3, as DNA: TGTGCCAGCAGCCCACTAGCGGGAGGGGCAGATACGCAGTATTTT. Amino acid sequence: CASSPLAGGADTQYF.

The CDR3 here is CASSPVGEYQETQYF. The CDR3 DNA follows: TGTGCCAGCTCACCTGTCGGGGAGTACCAAGAGACCCAGTACTTC. The chain combines TRBV18 with TRBJ2-5; D possibly corresponds to TRBD2 (5 bases). V gave up 3 bases and J gave up 0 bases, with 11 bases separating them. The CDR3 spans 15 residues. CDR1 is KGHSH and CDR2 is LQKENI in the germline V gene.

This clone was recorded once. This chain uses TRBV19 with TRBJ1-1, with a possible D match to TRBD1 (5 bases). The V gene lost 7 bases and the J gene lost 3 bases, with 18 bases spanning the gap. The CDR3 covers 15 residues. CDR1 is LNHDA and CDR2 is SQIVND in the germline V gene (reference sequence). The DNA of the CDR3 is TGTGCCAGTACACCCCTCGGCAGGGCGGACACTGAAGCTTTCTTT. It is translated as CASTPLGRADTEAFF.

The gene calls are TRBV28 and TRBJ1-2; 7 bases align to TRBD1. The germline V gene encodes CDR1 MDHEN and CDR2 SYDVKM. The CDR3 length is 14 residues. V was pared by 5 bases and J by 2 bases, with 5 bases of the junction left unmatched. The chain's CDR3 is CASSLQGLNYGYTF. In DNA form, the CDR3 reads TGTGCCAGCAGTCTACAGGGGCTAAACTATGGCTACACCTTC.

This chain uses TRBV2 with TRBJ2-1, with a weak D call TRBD1 (6 bases). V gave up 5 bases and J gave up 12 bases, with 17 bases separating them. Germline V gene sequence: CDR1 SNHLY, CDR2 FYNNEI. CDR3 length equals 13 residues. The CDR3 region has the DNA TGTGCCAGCAGTCTCGGGACACCCGGGTGGCAGTTCTTC. Its protein product is CASSLGTPGWQFF.

The chain couples TRBV19 to TRBJ1-5, with 7 bases lining up with TRBD1. Losses at the gene ends were 4 bases for V and 13 bases for J; bases not matched to a gene: 10. The CDR3 runs 13 residues. Germline values: CDR1 LNHDA, CDR2 SQIVND (reference sequence). The DNA for the CDR3 is TGTGCCAGTAGTACCGGGACAGTAACCTTGCAGCATTTT. It specifies CASSTGTVTLQHF.

The J gene is TRBJ2-5, the V gene TRBV2; 7 nucleotides agree with TRBD1. V dropped 7 bases and J dropped 2; count of bases not matched to a gene: 4. CDR1 is SNHLY, CDR2 FYNNEI, per germline. This CDR3 contains 13 residues. The CDR3 reads CASNTDRQETQYF. The CDR3 DNA sequence: TGTGCCAGCAACACGGACAGGCAAGAGACCCAGTACTTC.

In DNA, the CDR3 is TGTGCCAGCAGCATAAGACAGGGAGAAAAACTGTTTTTT. It specifies CASSIRQGEKLFF. The chain employs TRBV7-2 and TRBJ1-4; 7 nucleotides match TRBD1. In germline, CDR1 is SGHTA, CDR2 FQGNSA. J lost 8 bases, V lost 5 bases, and 5 bases had no gene match. The CDR3 has 13 amino acids.

Turning to this clone: Other DNA sequences in this specimen translate into the identical CDR3. The rearrangement links TRBV5-6 to TRBJ2-2; D unresolved. From germline, CDR1 is SGHDT and CDR2 YYEEEE. Trimming took 5 bases from V and 5 from J, leaving 7 bases between them. The CDR3 sequence is 12 residues long. The CDR3, as DNA: TGTGCCAGCAGTTTGACTACCGGGGAGCTGTTTTTT. This codes for CASSLTTGELFF. The full variable domain, its missing parts supplied by reference TRBV5-6 and TRBJ2-2, is DAGVTQSPTHLIKTRGQQVTLRCSPKSGHDTVSWYQQALGQGPQFIFQYYEEEERQRGNFPDRFSGHQFPNYSSELNVNALLLGDSALYLCASSLTTGELFFGEGSRLTVL.

The sample holds one count of this clone. CDR3 in amino acids: CASSDPGQASGANVLTF. The CDR3 bases are TGTGCCAGTAGTGACCCGGGACAGGCCTCTGGGGCCAACGTCCTGACTTTC. The chain joins TRBV19 to TRBJ2-6, with 8 bases fitting TRBD1. This CDR3 contains 17 residues. Germline CDR1 is LNHDA and CDR2 is SQIVND (reference sequence). The J segment lost 0 bases and the V segment lost 5 bases, leaving 6 bases of the junction unmatched.

This clone turned up a few times. J is TRBJ1-5 and V is TRBV21-1. TRBV21-1 is deemed a pseudogene. CDR3 size: 15 residues. The CDR3 loop reads CASSSRPPGDQPQHF. As DNA, the CDR3 is TGTGCCAGCAGCAGCAGGCCCCCTGGGGATCAGCCCCAGCATTTT.

This sequence joins TRBV11-2 and TRBJ2-2; 8 bases agree with TRBD2. The germline V gene has CDR1 SGHAT and CDR2 FQNNGV. The V gene end was trimmed by 4 bases and the J gene end by 6 bases; junction bases not matched to a gene: 13. CDR3 length: 17 amino acids. In DNA form, the CDR3 reads TGTGCCAGCAGCTCGAGAGGGGGACTAGTTGTCCCCGGGGAGCTGTTTTTT. Amino acids: CASSSRGGLVVPGELFF.

This chain joins TRBV28 and TRBJ2-2, with D unclear. The V gene's germline CDR1 is MDHEN and CDR2 SYDVKM. The germline V and J ends were trimmed by 8 bases and 6 bases, with 22 bases remaining between them. CDR3 size: 16 residues. CDR3 sequence: CASLAQGLLYPGELFF. CDR3 nucleotide sequence: TGTGCCAGCCTCGCCCAAGGTTTACTTTATCCCGGGGAGCTGTTTTTT.

This clone was found once. The CDR3 coding sequence is TGTGCCAGCAGCTTGGCAGGGGGCAGGGAAGCTTTCTTT. Its translation is CASSLAGGREAFF. The gene calls are TRBV7-3 and TRBJ1-1; 8 bases line up with TRBD1. V was pared by 3 bases and J by 8 bases, with 5 bases of the junction left unmatched. Germline CDR1 and CDR2: SGHTA and FQGTGA. The CDR3 is made up of 13 amino acids.

V gene TRBV5-6 combines with J gene TRBJ2-7, with D possibly being TRBD1 (5 bases). Trimming shortened V by 0 bases and J by 1 base, and 11 bases separated the two germline ends. The CDR3 loop spans 15 amino acids. Germline CDR1 SGHDT, CDR2 YYEEEE. The CDR3 here is CASSLEGVKSYEQYF. DNA of the CDR3: TGTGCCAGCAGCTTGGAAGGGGTTAAGTCCTACGAGCAGTACTTC.

The CDR3 DNA sequence: TGTGCCAGCAGTAAGGGGAGGAACACTGAAGCTTTCTTT. Amino acid sequence: CASSKGRNTEAFF. This chain links TRBV6-4 with TRBJ1-1; D might be TRBD1 (5 bases). The V and J ends lost 5 bases and 1 base respectively, with 8 bases between them. Germline lookup yields CDR1 MRHNA and CDR2 SNTAGT. CDR3 length equals 13 residues.

This clone was recorded a few times. This rearrangement joins TRBV28 to TRBJ1-1; weak D call: TRBD1 (6 bases). CDR3 size: 12 residues. Germline CDR1 MDHEN, CDR2 SYDVKM. V was shortened by 5 bases and J by 8 bases, with 12 bases between the two germline ends. The CDR3 nucleotides are TGTGCCAGCAGTCCTAGACAGGAGGAAGCTTTCTTT. It is translated as CASSPRQEEAFF. Drawing the rest from reference TRBV28 and TRBJ1-1, the complete variable domain is DVKVTQSSRYLVKRTGEKVFLECVQDMDHENMFWYRQDPGLGLRLIYFSYDVKMKEKGDIPEGYSVSREKKERFSLILESASTNQTSMYLCASSPRQEEAFFGQGTRLTVV.

Written as DNA, the CDR3 is TGTGCCAGCAGCGCCTCCGGGACTAGCGGGAGCCCCGAGCAGTTCTTC. It yields the protein CASSASGTSGSPEQFF. The V gene is TRBV28, the J gene TRBJ2-1; 14 nucleotides agree with TRBD2. In germline, CDR1 is MDHEN, CDR2 SYDVKM. The CDR3 contains 16 residues. V shed 6 bases, J shed 10 bases, and the junction held 11 bases outside the gene matches.

The rearrangement joins TRBV7-3 to TRBJ2-2; 7 bases align to TRBD1. The CDR3 runs 15 residues. Unmatched junction bases numbered 3, after V lost 4 bases and J lost 1 base. The germline V gene encodes CDR1 SGHTA and CDR2 FQGTGA. CDR3 sequence (DNA): TGTGCCAGCAGCTCGAGGACAGGGAACACCGGGGAGCTGTTTTTT. This gives the protein CASSSRTGNTGELFF.

The rearrangement links TRBV6-6 to TRBJ2-1; 14 bases line up with TRBD2. J gave up 9 bases and V 5 bases, and 0 bases lay outside the gene matches. The CDR3 is 13 residues long. CDR1 is MNHNY, CDR2 SVGAGI, per germline (reference sequence). CDR3 residues: CASSGLAGGEQFF. As DNA, the CDR3 is TGTGCCAGCAGTGGACTAGCGGGAGGTGAGCAGTTCTTC.

This clone has only one observation. The V and J genes are TRBV5-1 and TRBJ2-7; 9 nucleotides line up with TRBD1. The CDR3 is 14 residues long. Germline values: CDR1 SGHRS, CDR2 YFSETQ. After removal of 4 bases from V and 7 bases from J, the junction contained 9 bases not matched to a gene. CDR3 in DNA: TGCGCCAGCAGCCCAGGGACAGGGATCGGAGAGCAGTACTTC. Translation gives CASSPGTGIGEQYF. Supplemented by reference TRBV5-1 and TRBJ2-7, the full variable domain reads KAGVTQTPRYLIKTRGQQVTLSCSPISGHRSVSWYQQTPGQGLQFLFEYFSETQRNKGNFPGRFSGRQFSNSRSEMNVSTLELGDSALYLCASSPGTGIGEQYFGPGTRLTVT.

The chain has TRBV6-5 and TRBJ2-1; 7 nucleotides match TRBD2. Germline values: CDR1 MNHEY, CDR2 SVGAGI. The CDR3 runs 16 residues. V lost 4 bases and J lost 3; bases outside the gene matches: 9. CDR3 sequence reads: CASSSAAGPDYNEQFF. The CDR3 region has the DNA TGTGCCAGCAGTTCCGCAGCGGGACCAGACTACAATGAGCAGTTCTTC.